These T cell receptor beta chains were read from a single sample in a study of identical twins. A single record per CDR3 protein comes from TCRdb applying MiXCR to the 5' RACE reads. Here the sample spans nearly 250,000 distinct CDR3 sequences, 5.5% to 7% being singletons. The sample was also reused in another study, on yellow fever vaccine responses in identical twins.

Sequenced input: memory (CD45RO+) T cells sorted from blood. The receptor set was obtained from a woman in her late teens or twenties in good health. Each CDR3 is given with its conserved first and last residue. D genes are given only for firm matches. Clone size is given for some rows only: seen once, a few or many times, or a class if the clone is expanded.

j_call cdr3_length d_call clone_size v_call cdr3_aa cdr3_nt
TRBJ2-3 18 TRBD1 many TRBV27 CASSLEGPTGGRTDTQYF TGTGCCAGCAGTTTAGAGGGGCCAACAGGGGGCCGCACAGATACGCAGTATTTT
TRBJ2-5 14 . few TRBV5-1 CASSPSDRGETQYF TGCGCCAGCAGCCCCTCGGACAGAGGAGAGACCCAGTACTTC
TRBJ2-1 16 TRBD2 few TRBV20-1 CSARSQGTSGRGEQFF TGCAGTGCTAGATCCCAGGGGACTAGCGGGCGCGGTGAGCAGTTCTTC
TRBJ2-1 13 TRBD2 many TRBV5-1 CAGAAGPQNEQFF TGCGCCGGGGCAGCGGGACCGCAGAATGAGCAGTTCTTC
TRBJ1-2 17 . many TRBV4-2 CASSQAARGSGNYGYTF TGTGCCAGCAGCCAAGCCGCCAGAGGAAGCGGTAACTATGGCTACACCTTC
TRBJ2-5 14 TRBD2 few TRBV13 CASSSTAGVETQYF TGTGCCAGCAGCTCCACAGCGGGAGTTGAGACCCAGTACTTC
TRBJ1-1 17 . few TRBV20-1 CSANLLGPGLQNTEAFF TGCAGTGCTAACCTCCTGGGACCCGGTTTACAAAACACTGAAGCTTTCTTT
TRBJ1-1 15 TRBD1 few TRBV5-6 CASSFPQGVVTEAFF TGTGCCAGCAGCTTTCCCCAGGGGGTGGTGACTGAAGCTTTCTTT
TRBJ2-5 14 TRBD1 . TRBV12-3/TRBV12-4 CASRTGTGVETQYF TGTGCCAGCAGGACCGGGACAGGGGTTGAGACCCAGTACTTC
TRBJ1-1 19 TRBD1 . TRBV10-3 CAISGTPGGTALSVTEAFF TGTGCCATCAGTGGGACACCAGGGGGTACAGCTCTTTCGGTCACTGAAGCTTTCTTT
TRBJ1-2 14 TRBD1 many TRBV6-1 CASRSGQGIYGYTF TGTGCCAGCCGCTCGGGACAGGGGATATATGGCTACACCTTC
TRBJ1-5 14 . few TRBV2 CASRRRDGGGPQHF TGTGCCAGCAGACGTAGGGACGGTGGGGGGCCCCAGCATTTT
TRBJ2-5 13 . many TRBV29-1 CSVKSWGQETQYF TGCAGCGTTAAGTCGTGGGGACAAGAGACCCAGTACTTC
TRBJ2-2 14 . many TRBV12-3/TRBV12-4 CASSFLAGAGELFF TGTGCCAGCAGTTTTCTAGCCGGAGCCGGGGAGCTGTTTTTT
TRBJ2-1 14 TRBD2 . TRBV4-1 CASSQEHGGGEQFF TGCGCCAGCAGCCAAGAGCACGGGGGGGGTGAGCAGTTCTTC
TRBJ2-5 13 . . TRBV14 CASSQVSHETQYF TGTGCCAGCAGCCAAGTCTCTCACGAGACCCAGTACTTC
TRBJ2-2 14 . few TRBV5-1 CASSRGGSSGELFF TGCGCCAGCAGCCGGGGCGGTTCTTCCGGGGAGCTGTTTTTT
TRBJ2-3 16 . few TRBV20-1 CSARDPTRGDTDTQYF TGCAGTGCTAGAGACCCGACTAGGGGAGACACAGATACGCAGTATTTT
TRBJ2-7 21 TRBD2 many TRBV5-1 CASSWSGTPKLAGGFSYEQYF TGCGCCAGCAGCTGGTCCGGGACCCCAAAACTAGCGGGAGGTTTCTCCTACGAGCAGTACTTC
TRBJ2-5 13 . . TRBV7-3 CASSKARGETQYF TGTGCCAGCAGCAAAGCCCGGGGCGAGACCCAGTACTTC
TRBJ1-2 13 . few TRBV7-9 CASRTEGGIGYTF TGTGCCAGCCGGACAGAAGGGGGGATCGGCTACACCTTC
TRBJ2-2 14 TRBD1 many TRBV12-3/TRBV12-4 CASSSTGPPGELFF TGTGCCAGCAGTTCGACAGGGCCTCCCGGGGAGCTGTTTTTT
TRBJ2-7 18 TRBD2 many TRBV5-1 CASSSGRLAGGPSYEQYF TGCGCCAGCAGCTCGGGTAGACTAGCGGGAGGCCCTTCCTACGAGCAGTACTTC
TRBJ2-5 16 TRBD2 many TRBV20-1 CSARSGTSGKQETQYF TGCAGTGCTAGATCCGGGACTAGCGGGAAACAAGAGACCCAGTACTTC
TRBJ2-1 16 TRBD2 many TRBV20-1 CSARDATSGRMDEQFF TGCAGTGCTAGAGATGCAACTAGCGGGAGGATGGATGAGCAGTTCTTC
TRBJ2-7 12 . . TRBV18 CASSLTGPEQYF TGTGCCAGCTCACTAACAGGTCCCGAGCAGTACTTC
TRBJ2-2 15 . many TRBV20-1 CSARDYGGSTGELFF TGCAGTGCTAGAGATTACGGGGGAAGCACCGGGGAGCTGTTTTTT
TRBJ2-7 12 . . TRBV2 CASSPQPYEQYF TGTGCCAGCAGTCCACAACCCTACGAGCAGTACTTC
TRBJ1-2 12 . . TRBV7-9 CASSSPGGGYTF TGTGCCAGCAGCTCCCCGGGTGGCGGCTACACCTTC
TRBJ2-2 16 . few TRBV9 CASSPLIEGLVLELFF TGTGCCAGCAGCCCCCTCATAGAGGGGCTCGTCTTGGAGCTGTTTTTT
TRBJ2-1 14 . few TRBV7-9 CASSTTGTYNEQFF TGTGCCAGCAGCACAACAGGGACCTACAATGAGCAGTTCTTC
TRBJ2-5 15 TRBD2 . TRBV20-1 CSARDSGRAGETQYF TGCAGTGCTAGGGATAGCGGGAGGGCCGGGGAGACCCAGTACTTC
TRBJ1-4 17 . many TRBV5-5 CASSLGGPGGANEKLFF TGTGCCAGCAGCTTGGGGGGACCCGGCGGAGCTAATGAAAAACTGTTTTTT
TRBJ2-7 15 TRBD1 . TRBV6-1 CASSKTGTGIYEQYF TGTGCCAGCAGTAAAACCGGGACAGGGATCTACGAGCAGTACTTC
TRBJ1-1 13 TRBD1 few TRBV6-1 CASSERGQAEAFF TGTGCCAGCAGTGAAAGGGGGCAAGCTGAAGCTTTCTTT
TRBJ2-7 14 . many TRBV5-6 CASSPLDKTYEQYF TGTGCCAGCAGCCCACTCGACAAAACCTACGAGCAGTACTTC
TRBJ2-2 19 . many TRBV15 CATSTRRPPPKRDTGELFF TGTGCCACCAGCACCAGGCGGCCCCCACCGAAACGGGACACCGGGGAGCTGTTTTTT
TRBJ1-6 17 . . TRBV12-3/TRBV12-4 CASSFFGAGVSQSPLHF TGTGCCAGCAGCTTCTTCGGGGCCGGGGTCTCTCAATCACCCCTCCACTTT
TRBJ2-6 19 TRBD2 few TRBV19 CASSIVAGLIFSGANVLTF TGTGCCAGTAGTATAGTAGCGGGACTAATATTCTCTGGGGCCAACGTCCTGACTTTC
TRBJ1-2 14 . many TRBV11-2 CASSRSGTDYGYTF TGTGCCAGCAGTCGCTCCGGGACCGACTATGGCTACACCTTC
TRBJ2-1 9 . . TRBV20-1 CSAIYEQFF TGCAGTGCTATCTATGAGCAGTTCTTC
TRBJ2-4 12 . . TRBV29-1 CSVGGSRNIQYF TGCAGCGTTGGAGGGAGTAGGAACATTCAGTACTTC
TRBJ2-7 14 . many TRBV3-1 CASSQGRIAGEQYF TGTGCCAGCAGCCAAGGACGGATCGCTGGGGAGCAGTACTTC
TRBJ2-5 14 TRBD2 few TRBV27 CASSSGLVQETQYF TGTGCCAGCAGTTCGGGACTAGTACAAGAGACCCAGTACTTC
TRBJ2-5 12 . many TRBV29-1 CSSSGWRETQYF TGCAGCTCCTCAGGGTGGCGAGAGACCCAGTACTTC
TRBJ2-2 15 TRBD2 many TRBV6-4 CASSDVAGGSGELFF TGTGCCAGCAGTGACGTGGCGGGGGGTTCCGGGGAGCTGTTTTTT
TRBJ2-7 19 . many TRBV5-1 CASSLKCPYVYEQYFGRYF .
TRBJ2-7 14 . few TRBV2 CASSESRGLGQLYF TGTGCCAGCAGTGAATCGCGCGGCCTCGGCCAACTGTACTTC
TRBJ2-2 14 TRBD1 few TRBV15 CATRQGGSAGELFF TGTGCCACTAGACAGGGCGGAAGCGCCGGGGAGCTGTTTTTT
TRBJ2-3 14 TRBD2 . TRBV12-3/TRBV12-4 CASSFREGTDTQYF TGTGCCAGCAGTTTCAGGGAGGGAACAGATACGCAGTATTTT
TRBJ2-1 15 TRBD2 few TRBV25-1 CASSALAGGHYEQFF TGTGCCAGCAGTGCCCTAGCGGGAGGCCATTATGAGCAGTTCTTC